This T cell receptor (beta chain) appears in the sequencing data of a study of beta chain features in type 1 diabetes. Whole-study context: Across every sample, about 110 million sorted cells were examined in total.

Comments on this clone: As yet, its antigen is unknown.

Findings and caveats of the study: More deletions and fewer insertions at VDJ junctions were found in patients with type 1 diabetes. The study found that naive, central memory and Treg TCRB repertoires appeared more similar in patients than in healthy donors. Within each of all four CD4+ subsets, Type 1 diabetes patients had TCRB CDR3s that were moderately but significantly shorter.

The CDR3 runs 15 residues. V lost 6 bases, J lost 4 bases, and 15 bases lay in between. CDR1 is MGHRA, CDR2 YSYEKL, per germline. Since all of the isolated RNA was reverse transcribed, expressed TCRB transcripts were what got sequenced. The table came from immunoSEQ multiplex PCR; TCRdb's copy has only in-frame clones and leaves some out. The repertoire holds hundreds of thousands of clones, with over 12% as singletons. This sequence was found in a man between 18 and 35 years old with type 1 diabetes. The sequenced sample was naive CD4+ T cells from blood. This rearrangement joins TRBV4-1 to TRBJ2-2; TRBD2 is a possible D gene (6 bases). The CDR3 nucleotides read TGCGCCAGCAGACCCCGGGACTGGCTCACCGGGGAGCTGTTTTTT. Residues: CASRPRDWLTGELFF.